This T cell receptor (beta chain) comes out of a study of cytomegalovirus exposure and HLA in healthy donors. This clone has just a few counts. Its antigen remains unknown. The CDR3 is 13 residues long. The germline gives CDR1 SEHNR, CDR2 FQNEAQ (reference sequence). V was pared by 5 bases and J by 4 bases, with 9 bases between. Findings and caveats of the study: Relative to equally common others, HLA-associated TCR beta chains showed greater clonal expansion in a later analysis. Association with HLA alleles at 0.05 false discovery rate was found for some 18,000 TCR beta sequences in a later analysis. Most CMV-associated TCR beta chains were later found to appear HLA-restricted.

PCR was performed using 60 Vbeta and 13 Jbeta primers. The authors' processing: A follow-up analysis tallied about 88 million unique TCR beta chains, approximately 11 million shared. The assay was immunoSEQ multiplex PCR, and TCRdb's table has in-frame clones only and misses some. V and J calls and clone size come straight from that table; D and trimming were deduced from the DNA. The sample lists roughly 120,000 clones, more than 70% seen once, with approximately 1% in the top ten. This TCR was recovered from a human donor in good health. Sequenced sample: PBMCs. V and J are TRBV7-9 and TRBJ1-5, with D uncertain. The CDR3, as DNA: TGTGCCAGCAGCCGAGAGAATAATCAGCCCCAGCATTTT. It codes for CASSRENNQPQHF.